Shown below are 15 T cell receptor beta chains from a single sample sequenced in a study of T cell repertoires in cytomegalovirus infection. These TCRs' antigens remain unknown. In TCRdb, the reads were re-called with MiXCR into one record per CDR3 protein. The data show about 740,000 distinct CDR3 sequences, with around 30% seen just once and about 20% held by the top ten. The sequencing here drew on cultured PBMCs, taken from culture after CMV antigen stimulation. The source of these receptors is a human donor in good health (CMV status not recorded). Some clones in this sample may be carry-over from other donors' samples.

The chain recombines TRBV19 with TRBJ2-1; D is undetermined. The CDR3 is 16 amino acids. Trimming took 9 bases from V and 2 from J, leaving 20 bases between them. Looked up from germline, CDR1 is LNHDA and CDR2 is SQIVND (reference sequence). The CDR3 DNA follows: TGTGCCAGCTCCCATGGTGGGCTAGAACCCTACAATGAGCAGTTCTTC. This translates into CASSHGGLEPYNEQFF.

This clonotype was counted once. The V call is TRBV3-1, the J call TRBJ2-7, with D uncertain. Deletions cut 4 bases from V and 7 bases from J, with 14 bases between. The CDR3 is made up of 13 amino acids. CDR1 and CDR2 from the germline V gene are LGHDT and YNNKEL (reference sequence). The CDR3 protein is CASSRKASPEQYF. The DNA of the CDR3 is TGTGCCAGCAGCCGGAAGGCTTCTCCGGAGCAGTACTTC.

This clonotype was detected only a few times. The V and J genes are TRBV4-3 and TRBJ1-1, with no clear D. The CDR3 covers 14 residues. Per germline, CDR1 LGHNA and CDR2 YSLEER. The germline V and J ends were trimmed by 0 bases and 1 base, with 6 bases remaining between them. The CDR3 DNA reads as TGCGCCAGCAGCCAAGATCCTTGGAACACTGAAGCTTTCTTT. Translated, it gives CASSQDPWNTEAFF.

Only a few counts were recorded for this clonotype. This chain connects TRBV18 to TRBJ2-5; the D gene is possibly TRBD2 (5 bases). CDR1 and CDR2 from the germline V gene are KGHSH and LQKENI. CDR3 length equals 17 residues. Trimming took off 4 bases at V and 0 bases at J, with 18 bases between the two ends. The CDR3 is CASSRGSGISNQETQYF. CDR3 DNA sequence: TGTGCCAGCTCACGAGGATCGGGGATCTCGAACCAAGAGACCCAGTACTTC.

The chain has TRBV20-1 and TRBJ1-1; D may be TRBD1 (6 bases). Germline CDR1 DFQATT, CDR2 SNEGSKA (reference sequence). V dropped 6 bases and J dropped 5 bases, with 25 bases sitting between them. The CDR3 spans 16 residues. The CDR3 is CSASDRQRLMGTEAFF. In DNA form, the CDR3 reads TGCAGTGCGAGCGACAGGCAGAGACTCATGGGGACTGAAGCTTTCTTT.

This clonotype came up a few times. V usage is TRBV24-1 and J usage is TRBJ1-2; a weak D match, TRBD1 (6 bases). The V gene lost 3 bases and the J gene lost 8 bases, with 18 bases spanning the gap. The germline V gene has CDR1 KGHDR and CDR2 SFDVKD. The CDR3 sequence is 15 residues long. This CDR3 is CATSDPARTEYGYTF. The CDR3 nucleotides read TGTGCCACCAGTGATCCGGCGAGGACAGAATACGGCTACACCTTC.

This clonotype was seen a handful of times. CDR3 coding DNA: TGTGCCAGCTCGCTGGAGAGGGGGCCCAATCAGCCCCAGCATTTT. This encodes CASSLERGPNQPQHF. This chain joins TRBV18 and TRBJ1-5, with 7 positions matching TRBD1. The J segment lost 3 bases and the V segment lost 6 bases, leaving 8 bases of the junction unmatched. Per germline, CDR1 KGHSH and CDR2 LQKENI. This CDR3 spans 15 amino acids.

This chain links TRBV10-3 with TRBJ1-1, with no clear D. Germline assignment: CDR1 ENHRY and CDR2 SYGVKD. CDR3 length: 14 amino acids. Trimming cost V 3 bases and J 1 base, with 9 bases left between them. In DNA form, the CDR3 reads TGTGCCATCAGTGACCTGTCCAGGAACACTGAAGCTTTCTTT. Residues: CAISDLSRNTEAFF.

This clonotype came up a few times. The chain has TRBV7-2 and TRBJ2-7; 9 bases match TRBD1. There are 15 residues in the CDR3. The ends lost 1 base at V and 4 bases at J; junction bases unmatched: 5. Germline V gene lookup returns CDR1 SGHTA and CDR2 FQGNSA. The CDR3 DNA is TGTGCCAGCAGCTTAGGGGGACAGGGAAAATACGAGCAGTACTTC. It encodes CASSLGGQGKYEQYF.

Only a few counts were recorded for this clonotype. The chain uses TRBV19 and TRBJ1-6, with D possibly being TRBD1 (5 bases). Germline assignment: CDR1 LNHDA and CDR2 SQIVND (reference sequence). The CDR3 is 14 residues long. Trimming shortened V by 5 bases and J by 10 bases, and 15 bases separated the two germline ends. CDR3 sequence: CASSQVRATSPLHF. CDR3 nucleotide sequence: TGTGCCAGTAGTCAGGTCAGGGCGACCTCACCCCTCCACTTT.

V is TRBV6-5 and J is TRBJ1-1; a weak D match, TRBD1 (5 bases). From germline, CDR1 is MNHEY and CDR2 SVGAGI. The V gene lost 2 bases and the J gene lost 5 bases, with 21 bases spanning the gap. There are 17 residues in the CDR3. The CDR3 bases are TGTGCCAGCAGTTACGGACCGTTTATGGGGGGGAGGACTGAAGCTTTCTTT. Residues: CASSYGPFMGGRTEAFF.

This clonotype showed up many times. The rearrangement uses TRBV7-8 and TRBJ2-6; the D is unclear. V was pared by 5 bases and J by 4 bases, with 6 bases between. Germline assignment: CDR1 SGHVS and CDR2 FQNEAQ. The CDR3 is 13 residues long. This CDR3 reads CASSRLGANVLTF. CDR3 sequence (DNA): TGTGCCAGCAGCCGGTTGGGGGCCAACGTCCTGACTTTC. Complete variable domain (other parts from reference TRBV7-8 and TRBJ2-6): GAGVSQSPRYKVAKRGQDVALRCDPISGHVSLFWYQQALGQGPEFLTYFQNEAQLDKSGLPSDRFFAERPEGSVSTLKIQRTQQEDSAVYLCASSRLGANVLTFGAGSRLTVL.

This chain links TRBV5-1 with TRBJ2-2, with 7 bases matching TRBD2. V shed 2 bases, J shed 1 base, and the junction held 2 bases outside the gene matches. The CDR3 consists of 15 residues. Germline V lookup: CDR1 SGHRS, CDR2 YFSETQ. The DNA for the CDR3 is TGCGCCAGCAGCTTACCGGGAGGGAACACCGGGGAGCTGTTTTTT. It translates to CASSLPGGNTGELFF.

The rearrangement links TRBV11-2 to TRBJ1-6, with D hard to call. The V gene's germline CDR1 is SGHAT and CDR2 FQNNGV. The CDR3 has 17 residues. V dropped 4 bases and J dropped 4 bases, with 17 bases sitting between them. CDR3 bases: TGTGCCAGCAGCTCCGGCGGCAGTAAGCTATATAATTCACCCCTCCACTTT. Translating it yields CASSSGGSKLYNSPLHF.

This chain connects TRBV6-1 to TRBJ2-7; 8 bases fit TRBD2. Germline V gene lookup returns CDR1 MNHNS and CDR2 SASEGT. The V and J ends lost 6 bases and 0 bases, in that order; junction bases with no gene match: 7. This CDR3 spans 15 amino acids. DNA of the CDR3: TGTGCCAGCAGCCCACTAGCGGTGAGCTCCTACGAGCAGTACTTC. Protein product: CASSPLAVSSYEQYF.